Listed below are T cell receptor beta chains from one sample, sequenced in a study of beta chain features in type 1 diabetes. TCRdb's copy holds only in-frame clones and misses some; the assay was immunoSEQ multiplex PCR. The sample lists nearly 250,000 clones, around 68% occurring once. The sequenced material came from naive CD4+ T cells from blood. Every receptor here comes from a man under 40 in good health. Both conserved end residues are part of each CDR3. D genes are given only for firm matches. Not every row has a clone size; where given, it reads once, few, many or a size class.

>NA|TRBV14|NA|TRBJ2-4
TGTGCCAGCAGCCACCCTGGGGGAGGATCCAAAAACATTCAGTACTTC
CASSHPGGGSKNIQYF
>NA|TRBV25-1|NA|TRBJ2-1
TGTGCCAGCGGAGGGGGGTTACCCTACAATGAGCAGTTCTTC
CASGGGLPYNEQFF
>TRBD1|TRBV29-1|NA|TRBJ2-7
TGCAGCGTCCGGACAGGGGGCTCGGGATACGAGCAGTACTTC
CSVRTGGSGYEQYF
>NA|TRBV7-2|NA|TRBJ2-5
TGTGCCAGCAGCTTAGAGCCTGGTCAAGAGACCCAGTACTTC
CASSLEPGQETQYF
>NA|TRBV25-1|NA|TRBJ2-4
TGTGCCAGCAGTGAATCGGGTCTAGCCAAAAACATTCAGTACTTC
CASSESGLAKNIQYF
>NA|TRBV7-2|NA|TRBJ2-7
TGTGCCAGCAGCGTGGGAGGCGAGCAGTACTTC
CASSVGGEQYF
>NA|TRBV29-1|NA|TRBJ2-2
TGCAGCGCCTCACAGGGCACCGGGGAGCTGTTTTTT
CSASQGTGELFF
>NA|TRBV7-9|NA|TRBJ2-4
TGTGCCAGCAGCCCAAACATTCAGTACTTC
CASSPNIQYF
>NA|TRBV2|once|TRBJ2-4
TGTGCCAGCAGTGAATTGAGCATTCAGTACTTC
CASSELSIQYF
>TRBD1|TRBV30|NA|TRBJ2-7
TGTGCCTGGAGTGCCCGGACAGGAGCCTACGAGCAGTACTTC
CAWSARTGAYEQYF
>TRBD1|TRBV7-9|NA|TRBJ2-7
TGTGCCAGCAGCTTAAGGGGACAGGGGGAATACGAGCAGTACTTC
CASSLRGQGEYEQYF
>NA|TRBV30|NA|TRBJ1-1
TGTGCCTGGAGTCTCCTTGGAGGGGGAAACACTGAAGCTTTCTTT
CAWSLLGGGNTEAFF
>NA|TRBV29-1|few|TRBJ2-5
TGCAGCGTTGTCGTGCAGCAAGAGACCCAGTACTTC
CSVVVQQETQYF
>NA|TRBV30|few|TRBJ1-5
TGTGCCTGGAGTGCAGACAGGAGAGGTCAGCCCCAGCATTTT
CAWSADRRGQPQHF
>NA|TRBV7-2|NA|TRBJ2-7
TGTGCCAGCAGCTTAGGTGCAGGGTCCCCCTACGAGCAGTACTTC
CASSLGAGSPYEQYF
>TRBD2|TRBV30|NA|TRBJ2-5
TGTGCCTTCCAGCGGGGACACCAAGAGACCCAGTACTTC
CAFQRGHQETQYF
>NA|TRBV18|few|TRBJ2-5
TGTGCCAGCTCACCACGGCAGCAAGAGACCCAGTACTTC
CASSPRQQETQYF
>NA|TRBV20-1|NA|TRBJ1-5
TGCAGTGCTAGAGAGGGAACCCAGCATTTT
CSAREGTQHF
>TRBD2|TRBV6-4|NA|TRBJ2-3
TGTGCCAGCAAGGCTAGCGGTATCACAGATACGCAGTATTTT
CASKASGITDTQYF
>TRBD1|TRBV5-1|NA|TRBJ1-2
TGCGCCAGCAGCTTGGGACAGGGAAGCTATGGCTACACCTTC
CASSLGQGSYGYTF
>NA|TRBV30|NA|TRBJ1-1
TGTGCCTGGAGTCAAGGCCCCCACATCGCTGAAGCTTTCTTT
CAWSQGPHIAEAFF
>NA|TRBV29-1|NA|TRBJ1-1
TGCAGCGTTGAAGAAGGGATTGGCACTGAAGCTTTCTTT
CSVEEGIGTEAFF
>TRBD1|TRBV4-3|few|TRBJ2-1
TGCGCCAGCAGCCAAGACGACAGGGAGAGGTACAATGAGCAGTTCTTC
CASSQDDRERYNEQFF
>NA|TRBV28|NA|TRBJ2-7
TGTGCCAGCAGTTTGAGTACCCCTCCAGGGTTCGAGCAGTACTTC
CASSLSTPPGFEQYF
>NA|TRBV30|NA|TRBJ2-5
TGTGCCTGGAGTAAGGTGGAGACCCAGTACTTC
CAWSKVETQYF
>NA|TRBV4-1|NA|TRBJ2-1
TGCGCCAGCAGCCGCGGGGGCCTCTACAATGAGCAGTTCTTC
CASSRGGLYNEQFF
>NA|TRBV13|NA|TRBJ1-1
TGTGCCAGCAGCTTAGGTGGGCAGGGTATTGAAGCTTTCTTT
CASSLGGQGIEAFF
>NA|TRBV6-5|NA|TRBJ2-3
TGTGCCAGCAGTAGTGGGGATACGCAGTATTTT
CASSSGDTQYF
>NA|TRBV5-6|NA|TRBJ2-7
TGTGCCAGCAGCTTGGGGTCAGGGAGCAACGAGCAGTACTTC
CASSLGSGSNEQYF
>NA|TRBV29-1|few|TRBJ2-5
TGCAGCGTTGTTATCGGGGAGACCCAGTACTTC
CSVVIGETQYF
>TRBD2|TRBV28|once|TRBJ2-3
TGTGCCAGCAGTTTAGGTGGGAGGGCCGGAGGCACAGATACGCAGTATTTT
CASSLGGRAGGTDTQYF
>NA|TRBV7-9|NA|TRBJ1-2
TGTGCCAGCAGTTTCGGGTCTCAGGGAAATGGCTACACCTTC
CASSFGSQGNGYTF
>TRBD2|TRBV30|NA|TRBJ2-1
TGTGCCTGGAGTAGTAGCGGGGGGGTCCCGTTCTTC
CAWSSSGGVPFF
>TRBD1|TRBV30|NA|TRBJ2-3
TGTGCCTGGACCAGGGGGCGGAGCACAGATACGCAGTATTTT
CAWTRGRSTDTQYF
>TRBD2|TRBV7-9|NA|TRBJ2-5
TGTGCCAGCAGCTTAAGCGGGGGCGGACAAGAGACCCAGTACTTC
CASSLSGGGQETQYF
>NA|TRBV6-1|NA|TRBJ2-5
TGTGCCAGCAGTGAGCCGGGACCGCCGGAGACCCAGTACTTC
CASSEPGPPETQYF
>TRBD1|TRBV30|NA|TRBJ2-5
TGTGCCTGGAAGGGGGCTACGGAGACCCAGTACTTC
CAWKGATETQYF
>NA|TRBV5-4|NA|TRBJ2-1
TGTGCCAGCAGTTTAACCGGGATCGCCTACAATGAGCAGTTCTTC
CASSLTGIAYNEQFF
>NA|TRBV29-1|NA|TRBJ1-1
TGCAGCGTTGAAGAGTGGGAATCCAAGAACACTGAAGCTTTCTTT
CSVEEWESKNTEAFF
>TRBD1|TRBV7-9|NA|TRBJ1-1
TGTGCCAGCAGAGATTACAGGGGAGGGAACACTGAAGCTTTCTTT
CASRDYRGGNTEAFF
>NA|TRBV11-2|NA|TRBJ2-1
TGTGCCAGCAGCTTAGGTCCTGTCTACAATGAGCAGTTCTTC
CASSLGPVYNEQFF
>NA|TRBV7-9|NA|TRBJ2-5
TGTGCCAGCAGCTTAGCTGGTGGTCTGGAGACCCAGTACTTC
CASSLAGGLETQYF
>NA|TRBV29-1|NA|TRBJ2-3
TGCAGCGTTATGGGGGGCTCGGGATCCACAGATACGCAGTATTTT
CSVMGGSGSTDTQYF
>TRBD2|TRBV10-3|NA|TRBJ2-7
TGTGCCATCAGTGAGGGAATAACTAGCGGGGGCTACGAGCAGTACTTC
CAISEGITSGGYEQYF
>NA|TRBV25-1|NA|TRBJ2-7
TGTGCCAGCAGTCTGGCGTGGGGCTACGAGCAGTACTTC
CASSLAWGYEQYF
>TRBD2|TRBV11-2|NA|TRBJ2-7
TGTGCCAGCAGCTTAGTCAGCGGGGGTTACTACGAGCAGTACTTC
CASSLVSGGYYEQYF
>NA|TRBV29-1|NA|TRBJ2-7
TGCAGCGTTGAGGACAGATCCTCCTACGAGCAGTACTTC
CSVEDRSSYEQYF
>NA|TRBV2|NA|TRBJ2-1
TGTGCCAGCAGTGAGGGTAGGAGCCGGGGGTTCTTC
CASSEGRSRGFF
>TRBD1|TRBV29-1|NA|TRBJ1-2
TGCAGCGTTGGTGTCGGGACAGGGTTATACTATGGCTACACCTTC
CSVGVGTGLYYGYTF
>NA|TRBV30|NA|TRBJ2-3
TGTGCCTGGACTGCGGGGCTGGCTAGCACAGATACGCAGTATTTT
CAWTAGLASTDTQYF
>NA|TRBV7-8|NA|TRBJ2-1
TGTGCCAGCAGTTCTAGAGACAATGAGCAGTTCTTC
CASSSRDNEQFF
>NA|TRBV5-1|NA|TRBJ2-7
TGCGCCAGCAGCCAGAAGGCACCGAGGAACTACGAGCAGTACTTC
CASSQKAPRNYEQYF
>NA|TRBV15|NA|TRBJ2-3
TGTGCCACCAGCGGTAGCACAGATACGCAGTATTTT
CATSGSTDTQYF
>NA|TRBV30|few|TRBJ2-7
TGTGCCTGGAGTAACCGGATCGCCTCCTACGAGCAGTACTTC
CAWSNRIASYEQYF
>NA|TRBV29-1|NA|TRBJ2-7
TGCAGCGCTGTGGGTCAGCGGAGAAATCCCTACGAGCAGTACTTC
CSAVGQRRNPYEQYF
>TRBD2|TRBV30|NA|TRBJ2-3
TGTGCCTGGAGTGTACTTTCCCCTAGCGGGGGGGCAAATACGCAGTATTTT
CAWSVLSPSGGANTQYF
>NA|TRBV30|few|TRBJ1-1
TGTGCCTCCACACGGGTTGGGGCTGAAGCTTTCTTT
CASTRVGAEAFF